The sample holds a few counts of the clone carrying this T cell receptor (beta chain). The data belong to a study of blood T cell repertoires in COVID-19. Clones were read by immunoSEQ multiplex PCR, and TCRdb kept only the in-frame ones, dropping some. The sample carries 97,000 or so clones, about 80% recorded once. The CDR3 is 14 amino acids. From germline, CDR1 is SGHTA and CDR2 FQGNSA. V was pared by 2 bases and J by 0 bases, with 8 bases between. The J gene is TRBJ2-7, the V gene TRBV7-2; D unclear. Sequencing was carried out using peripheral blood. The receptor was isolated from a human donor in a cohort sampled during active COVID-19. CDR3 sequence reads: CASSLSLSSYEQYF. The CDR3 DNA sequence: TGTGCCAGCAGCTTATCGCTGAGCTCCTACGAGCAGTACTTC.